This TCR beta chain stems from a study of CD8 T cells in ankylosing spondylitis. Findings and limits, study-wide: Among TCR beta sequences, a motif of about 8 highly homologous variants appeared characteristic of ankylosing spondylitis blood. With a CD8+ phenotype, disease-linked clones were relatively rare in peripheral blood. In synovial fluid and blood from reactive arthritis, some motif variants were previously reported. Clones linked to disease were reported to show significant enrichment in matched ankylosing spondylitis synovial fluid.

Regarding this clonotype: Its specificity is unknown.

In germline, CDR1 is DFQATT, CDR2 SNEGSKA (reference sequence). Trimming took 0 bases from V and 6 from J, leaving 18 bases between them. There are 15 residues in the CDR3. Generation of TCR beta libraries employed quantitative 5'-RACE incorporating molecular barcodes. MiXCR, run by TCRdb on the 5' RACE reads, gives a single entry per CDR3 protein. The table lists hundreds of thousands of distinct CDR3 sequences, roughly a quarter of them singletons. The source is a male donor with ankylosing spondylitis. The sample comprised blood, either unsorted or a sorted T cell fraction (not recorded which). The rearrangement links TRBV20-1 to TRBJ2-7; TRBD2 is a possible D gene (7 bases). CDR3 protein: CSARDAGAYRGEQYF. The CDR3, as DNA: TGCAGTGCTAGAGACGCGGGGGCCTACCGCGGCGAGCAGTACTTC.